This paragraph covers one TCR beta chain sequence. Its antigen remains unidentified. Making TCR cDNA involved 5'RACE template switching, which added UMIs and a universal primer site. TCRdb redid the calling of the 5' RACE reads with MiXCR, one entry per CDR3 protein. The sample consists of approximately 510,000 distinct CDR3 sequences, about a fifth of them appearing once. This sample is drawn from a study of T cells after yellow fever vaccination. Findings of the study overall: The secondary response peaked faster, at day 5 versus 15, but was weaker. Abundant bulk-population clonotypes could contaminate the FACS-sorted repertoires. Among primary-vaccination clones, most reappeared after the booster, at around 97% for CD4 and 85% to 90% for CD8.

CDR3 length: 14 residues. Germline V gene lookup returns CDR1 SGHTA and CDR2 FQGNSA. V lost 4 bases and J lost 5, with 14 bases in between. The clonotype originates from a man between 18 and 29 years old who received the YFV17D yellow fever vaccine. Sequenced here: PBMCs, sampled 21 days after the first yellow fever vaccination. The chain recombines TRBV7-2 with TRBJ2-5; D unclear. The DNA for the CDR3 is TGTGCCAGCAGCTCGAGCTGGGCCGCGGAGACCCAGTACTTC. It is translated as CASSSSWAAETQYF.